A selection of T cell receptor beta chains follows, all from one sample in a study of shared clonotypes between healthy human individuals. Sequenced by immunoSEQ multiplex PCR; TCRdb stores in-frame clones only, minus some. The repertoire has millions of clones, roughly 94% of them found once; the top ten carry about 1.1%. Specimen: naive CD8+ T cells sorted from blood. The source is a man aged 18 to 29 in good health. Each CDR3 is given with its conserved first and last residue. D genes are given only for firm matches. Only part of the rows carry a size: once, few, many, or a class if the clone is expanded.

j_gene | abundance | d_gene | v_gene | CDR3aa | CDR3nt
TRBJ2-1 | . | . | TRBV13 | CASSLGRADEQFF | TGTGCCAGCAGCTTAGGCAGGGCGGATGAGCAGTTCTTC
TRBJ1-2 | . | . | TRBV29-1 | CSVETAGNYGYTF | TGCAGCGTTGAAACCGCAGGGAACTATGGCTACACCTTC
TRBJ2-7 | . | . | TRBV6-1 | CASSEEDSLYEQYF | TGTGCCAGCAGTGAAGAAGACAGTCTGTACGAGCAGTACTTC
TRBJ2-2 | . | TRBD2 | TRBV30 | CAWRGGSGAGELFF | TGTGCCTGGAGAGGCGGGAGCGGGGCCGGGGAGCTGTTTTTT
TRBJ2-1 | . | . | TRBV19 | CASRLYGTLTNEQFF | TGTGCCAGTAGATTATACGGGACCCTCACCAATGAGCAGTTCTTC
TRBJ2-7 | . | . | TRBV19 | CASSIGGGSSYEQYF | TGTGCCAGTAGTATCGGCGGGGGCAGCTCCTACGAGCAGTACTTC
TRBJ2-3 | . | TRBD1 | TRBV28 | CASSPTGDTDTQYF | TGTGCCAGCAGTCCGACAGGGGATACAGATACGCAGTATTTT
TRBJ1-4 | . | TRBD1 | TRBV5-4 | CASSEGQGYEKLFF | TGTGCCAGCAGCGAGGGACAGGGGTATGAAAAACTGTTTTTT
TRBJ2-2 | once | . | TRBV4-1 | CASRLGGETGELFF | TGCGCCAGCAGGCTCGGGGGAGAAACCGGGGAGCTGTTTTTT
TRBJ2-5 | . | TRBD1 | TRBV12-5 | CASEVQGRETQYF | TGTGCTAGTGAAGTACAGGGGAGAGAGACCCAGTACTTC
TRBJ2-5 | . | . | TRBV6-1 | CASSDRETSMGETQYF | TGTGCCAGCAGTGATAGAGAGACCTCTATGGGAGAGACCCAGTACTTC
TRBJ1-3 | . | . | TRBV4-1 | CASSQDLGSGNTIYF | TGCGCCAGCAGCCAAGATCTGGGCAGTGGAAACACCATATATTTT
TRBJ1-1 | . | . | TRBV4-1 | CASSQGGLGTEAFF | TGCGCCAGCAGCCAAGGCGGGCTGGGCACTGAAGCTTTCTTT
TRBJ2-7 | . | TRBD1 | TRBV27 | CASWDRIYEQYF | TGTGCCAGTTGGGACAGGATTTACGAGCAGTACTTC
TRBJ1-2 | . | TRBD1 | TRBV29-1 | CSEGQGDYSGYTF | TGCAGCGAGGGACAGGGGGATTATAGTGGCTACACCTTC
TRBJ2-7 | . | TRBD2 | TRBV4-1 | CASSQAAGGPYEQYF | TGCGCCAGCAGCCAAGCGGCGGGAGGGCCCTACGAGCAGTACTTC
TRBJ2-1 | . | TRBD1 | TRBV9 | CASSAPHRGDYDEQFF | TGTGCCAGCAGCGCGCCTCACAGGGGCGATTACGATGAGCAGTTCTTC
TRBJ2-7 | . | . | TRBV11-2 | CASSSPSYEQYF | TGTGCCAGCAGCTCTCCCTCCTACGAGCAGTACTTC
TRBJ2-2 | . | . | TRBV2 | CASALATRTGELFF | TGTGCCAGCGCCCTAGCCACGAGGACCGGGGAGCTGTTTTTT
TRBJ2-7 | . | TRBD1 | TRBV4-3 | CASSLDRGLYEQYF | TGCGCCAGCAGCCTGGACAGGGGGCTGTACGAGCAGTACTTC
TRBJ2-2 | . | . | TRBV6-5 | CASSYMGSTGELFF | TGTGCCAGCAGTTATATGGGCTCCACCGGGGAGCTGTTTTTT
TRBJ2-7 | . | . | TRBV6-1 | CASSELGGSYEQYF | TGTGCCAGCAGTGAGCTGGGGGGATCCTACGAGCAGTACTTC
TRBJ2-7 | . | TRBD2 | TRBV7-2 | CASSPGVLAGVGLFYEQYF | TGTGCCAGCAGCCCAGGGGTACTAGCGGGAGTAGGGTTGTTTTACGAGCAGTACTTC
TRBJ2-3 | once | TRBD2 | TRBV5-4 | CASSFRGGADTQYF | TGTGCCAGCAGCTTCCGGGGGGGCGCAGATACGCAGTATTTT
TRBJ1-2 | . | . | TRBV29-1 | CSVNMADYGYTF | TGCAGCGTTAACATGGCGGATTATGGCTACACCTTC
TRBJ1-4 | . | . | TRBV30 | CAWSVEGEGEKLFF | TGTGCCTGGAGTGTTGAGGGGGAGGGGGAAAAACTGTTTTTT
TRBJ2-5 | . | . | TRBV7-6 | CASSLAWGRGETQYF | TGTGCCAGCAGCTTAGCTTGGGGCCGAGGGGAGACCCAGTACTTC
TRBJ2-7 | . | . | TRBV7-9 | CASSLAQGHVSYEQYF | TGTGCCAGCAGCTTAGCTCAAGGGCATGTCTCCTACGAGCAGTACTTC
TRBJ2-1 | . | . | TRBV7-9 | CASSSESGEYNEQFF | TGTGCCAGCAGCTCCGAGAGTGGAGAATACAATGAGCAGTTCTTC
TRBJ1-1 | . | TRBD1 | TRBV19 | CASSINRGIEAFF | TGTGCCAGTAGTATTAACAGGGGGATTGAAGCTTTCTTT
TRBJ1-1 | . | . | TRBV5-3 | CARSLKGRNTEAFF | TGTGCCAGAAGCTTGAAGGGCCGAAACACTGAAGCTTTCTTT
TRBJ2-1 | . | TRBD1 | TRBV28 | CASSLDRGWYNEQFF | TGTGCCAGCAGTTTGGACAGGGGGTGGTACAATGAGCAGTTCTTC
TRBJ2-5 | . | . | TRBV5-1 | CASSLGTVLGETQYF | TGCGCCAGCAGCTTGGGGACTGTCTTGGGAGAGACCCAGTACTTC
TRBJ1-4 | . | . | TRBV6-6 | CASSHQEGNEKLFF | TGTGCCAGCAGTCACCAGGAGGGCAATGAAAAACTGTTTTTT
TRBJ2-7 | . | . | TRBV6-5 | CASSTPDHPYEQYF | TGTGCCAGCAGTACCCCGGACCACCCATACGAGCAGTACTTC
TRBJ1-4 | . | . | TRBV30 | CDWSVHGEKLFF | TGTGACTGGAGTGTACATGGGGAAAAACTGTTTTTT
TRBJ1-1 | . | . | TRBV5-4 | CASLGDTEAFF | TGTGCCAGCCTCGGGGACACTGAAGCTTTCTTT
TRBJ2-7 | once | TRBD1 | TRBV5-4 | CASSLDVGTEYSYEQYF | TGTGCCAGCAGTTTGGATGTGGGGACAGAATATTCCTACGAGCAGTACTTC
TRBJ2-5 | . | . | TRBV9 | CASSVGGEETQYF | TGTGCCAGCAGCGTAGGAGGAGAAGAGACCCAGTACTTC
TRBJ2-7 | . | TRBD2 | TRBV19 | CASSEFLAVAYEQYF | TGTGCCAGTAGCGAGTTCCTAGCGGTGGCCTACGAGCAGTACTTC